Each of the 27 T cell receptor beta chains below was sequenced from the same sample in a study of T cells in lung cancer brain metastases. Profiling relied on immunoSEQ multiplex PCR, and the TCRdb table lists in-frame clones only, not all of them. The data contain approximately 5,100 clones, approximately 84% of them seen just once; the ten biggest clones take up about 6.2%. Sequences were obtained from tumor tissue from a brain metastasis. The source is a man aged 50-59 years with non-small cell lung cancer that had spread to the brain.

This rearrangement joins TRBV18 to TRBJ2-2; no clear D. Germline V gives CDR1 KGHSH, CDR2 LQKENI. The V and J ends lost 3 bases and 7 bases respectively, with 15 bases between them. This CDR3 is 15 amino acids long. CDR3 sequence reads: CASSPGDMGSGELFF. As DNA, the CDR3 is TGTGCCAGCTCACCCGGAGACATGGGCAGCGGGGAGCTGTTTTTT.

The rearrangement links TRBV4-2 to TRBJ2-1, with 11 bases identical to TRBD2. CDR1 is LGHNA and CDR2 is YNFKEQ in the germline V gene. The CDR3 is 15 residues long. Unmatched junction bases numbered 3, after V lost 6 bases and J lost 2 bases. Here the CDR3 DNA reads TGTGCCAGCAGGGTAGCGGGGGGGACCTACAATGAGCAGTTCTTC. This encodes CASRVAGGTYNEQFF.

The rearrangement links TRBV6-5 to TRBJ1-2; TRBD1 agrees at 12 bases. Unmatched junction bases numbered 7, after V lost 4 bases and J lost 4 bases. Germline CDR1 reads MNHEY; CDR2 reads SVGAGI. This CDR3 contains 16 residues. CDR3 sequence reads: CASSSGTGGLGYGYTF. The DNA for the CDR3 is TGTGCCAGCAGTTCCGGGACAGGGGGCTTGGGCTATGGCTACACCTTC.

This CDR3 reads CASSQVYPYEQYF. The CDR3 DNA reads as TGTGCCAGCAGCCAAGTCTACCCCTACGAGCAGTACTTC. The chain links TRBV14 to TRBJ2-7, with no clear D. CDR1 and CDR2 from the germline V gene are SGHDN and FVKESK. V shed 1 base and J shed 2 bases, with 6 bases lying between them. This CDR3 has 13 residues.

This chain uses TRBV30 with TRBJ1-6; TRBD1 is a possible D gene (5 bases). Trimming left V 5 bases short and J 6 bases short, with 17 bases between. Germline values: CDR1 GTSNPN, CDR2 SVGIG (reference sequence). CDR3 length: 15 residues. CDR3 residues: CAWGRTLSFNSPLHF. In nucleotides, the CDR3 is TGTGCCTGGGGTCGGACACTAAGTTTTAATTCACCCCTCCACTTT.

This clone was observed once. CDR3 in DNA: TGTGCCTGGAGTGAACAAGGACAGCCGAAAAACACTGAAGCTTTCTTT. Translating gives CAWSEQGQPKNTEAFF. The chain joins TRBV30 to TRBJ1-1, with D possibly matching TRBD1 (6 bases). Trimming stripped 1 base from V and 2 bases from J, with 17 bases between. The CDR3 covers 16 residues. Germline CDR1 is GTSNPN and CDR2 is SVGIG (reference sequence).

The chain is built from TRBV29-1 and TRBJ1-3; D is unresolved. Germline assignment: CDR1 SQVTM and CDR2 ANQGSEA. The CDR3 totals 12 residues. The CDR3: CSVQLPGNTIYF. The DNA of the CDR3 is TGCAGTGTTCAGCTGCCTGGAAACACCATATATTTT.

This chain uses TRBV18 with TRBJ1-1, with D tentatively TRBD1 (6 bases). The CDR3 covers 13 residues. The V end was cut by 10 bases, the J end by 1 base, with 13 bases between. Germline CDR1 and CDR2: KGHSH and LQKENI. This CDR3 reads CATLVGGNTEAFF. In DNA form, the CDR3 reads TGTGCCACCCTGGTAGGGGGGAACACTGAAGCTTTCTTT.

In DNA, the CDR3 is TGTGCCAGCAGAGAGACAGGCTCGGGCAATCAGCCCCAGCATTTT. Its protein is CASRETGSGNQPQHF. The chain carries TRBV6-6 and TRBJ1-5; maybe TRBD1 (6 bases). Trimming stripped 6 bases from V and 2 bases from J, with 14 bases between. Germline CDR1 is MNHNY and CDR2 is SVGAGI (reference sequence). CDR3 length equals 15 residues.

V and J are TRBV30 and TRBJ1-1, with D maybe TRBD1 (5 bases). The CDR3 contains 12 residues. Trimming took 5 bases from V and 3 from J, leaving 10 bases between them. The germline V gene has CDR1 GTSNPN and CDR2 SVGIG (reference sequence). This chain's CDR3 is CAWQLGDTEAFF. The CDR3, as DNA: TGTGCCTGGCAACTAGGGGACACTGAAGCTTTCTTT.

The chain combines TRBV2 with TRBJ2-3, with no clear D. Germline V gene lookup returns CDR1 SNHLY and CDR2 FYNNEI. Trimming stripped 3 bases from V and 7 bases from J, with 11 bases between. This CDR3 is built from 13 residues. The CDR3 here is CASSENERNTQYF. The CDR3 bases are TGTGCCAGCAGTGAGAATGAGAGGAATACGCAGTATTTT.

The chain has TRBV2 and TRBJ2-5, with 8 bases aligning to TRBD1. V shed 5 bases and J 7 bases; nucleotides not matched to a gene: 6. Germline lookup yields CDR1 SNHLY and CDR2 FYNNEI. The CDR3 is 13 residues long. The CDR3 protein is CASSLDREGTQYF. The CDR3 nucleotides read TGTGCCAGCAGTCTGGACAGGGAAGGGACCCAGTACTTC.

This clone was detected only once. The J gene is TRBJ1-4, the V gene TRBV19; no reliable D call. Germline loops: CDR1 LNHDA, CDR2 SQIVND (reference sequence). The length of the CDR3 is 11 residues. V lost 3 bases and J 8 bases, leaving 4 bases between the germline ends. CDR3 sequence: CASSMSEKLFF. The CDR3 region has the DNA TGTGCCAGTAGTATGTCGGAAAAACTGTTTTTT.

This chain uses TRBV10-3 with TRBJ1-1; maybe TRBD1 (5 bases). CDR1 is ENHRY and CDR2 is SYGVKD in the germline V gene. Trimming cost V 5 bases and J 1 base, with 8 bases left between them. CDR3 length: 13 amino acids. CDR3 sequence reads: CAISRQKNTEAFF. The CDR3 region has the DNA TGTGCCATCAGTAGACAGAAGAACACTGAAGCTTTCTTT.

V usage is TRBV5-1 and J usage is TRBJ2-7; 7 nucleotides agree with TRBD2. Unmatched junction bases numbered 3, after V lost 0 bases and J lost 0 bases. This CDR3 comprises 15 residues. CDR1 and CDR2 (germline): SGHRS, YFSETQ. CDR3 amino acids: CASSLASGSSYEQYF. For the CDR3, the DNA is TGCGCCAGCAGCTTGGCTAGCGGTAGCTCCTACGAGCAGTACTTC.

The V and J genes are TRBV21-1 and TRBJ2-3; the table's D call, TRBD1, has no DNA check behind it. TRBV21-1 is annotated as a pseudogene. The CDR3 runs 13 residues. CDR3 protein: CASSDIGLDTQYF. Written as DNA, the CDR3 is TGTGCCAGCAGCGACATAGGATTGGATACGCAGTATTTT.

The V and J genes are TRBV7-2 and TRBJ2-3; D unclear. Per the germline V gene, CDR1 is SGHTA and CDR2 is FQGNSA. The CDR3 sequence is 12 residues long. V was pared by 5 bases and J by 5 bases, with 8 bases between. The CDR3: CASSPRLDTQYF. Here the CDR3 DNA reads TGTGCCAGCAGCCCCAGACTAGATACGCAGTATTTT.

The chain employs TRBV18 and TRBJ2-3, with 7 bases aligning to TRBD2. The CDR3 is made up of 13 amino acids. V lost 3 bases, J lost 6 bases, and 3 bases stayed unmatched. Germline CDR1 is KGHSH and CDR2 is LQKENI. This chain's CDR3 is CASSPGLLDTQYF. Here the CDR3 DNA reads TGTGCCAGCTCACCGGGACTACTGGATACGCAGTATTTT.

This clone appeared a single time. This chain connects TRBV13 to TRBJ2-5; 10 bases map to TRBD2. Germline CDR1 is PRHDT and CDR2 is FYEKMQ (reference sequence). The V gene end was trimmed by 6 bases and the J gene end by 5 bases; junction bases not matched to a gene: 6. This CDR3 is 14 amino acids long. The DNA of the CDR3 is TGTGCCAGCAGTTCAGCGGGGGGGAGGGAGACCCAGTACTTC. Protein: CASSSAGGRETQYF.

The V gene is TRBV6-1, the J gene TRBJ2-3; 7 positions agree with TRBD1. Germline V gene sequence: CDR1 MNHNS, CDR2 SASEGT. V trimming: 4 bases; J trimming: 0 bases; junction bases outside the gene matches: 7. This CDR3 is 16 amino acids long. The CDR3 spells CASSALRGPSTDTQYF. In DNA, the CDR3 is TGTGCCAGCAGTGCTTTAAGGGGGCCGAGCACAGATACGCAGTATTTT.

The CDR3 loop is CSVARQETQYF. The CDR3 DNA sequence: TGCAGCGTTGCCCGACAAGAGACCCAGTACTTC. This chain connects TRBV29-1 to TRBJ2-5; D unclear. Germline V gene lookup returns CDR1 SQVTM and CDR2 ANQGSEA. V was trimmed by 4 bases and J by 2 bases, leaving 5 bases between them. The CDR3 is made up of 11 amino acids.

This chain joins TRBV9 and TRBJ1-5; possibly TRBD1 for D (5 bases). The ends were cut back, 0 bases at V and 6 bases at J, with 13 bases in the middle. This CDR3 has 15 residues. Germline CDR1 is SGDLS and CDR2 is YYNGEE. The CDR3 region is CASSVDGAVGQPQHF. The CDR3 nucleotides are TGTGCCAGCAGCGTAGACGGGGCAGTCGGTCAGCCCCAGCATTTT.

V gene TRBV7-9 combines with J gene TRBJ2-7; 8 nucleotides match TRBD1. This CDR3 contains 14 residues. The J segment lost 0 bases and the V segment lost 3 bases, leaving 1 base of the junction unmatched. CDR1 and CDR2 from the germline V gene are SEHNR and FQNEAQ (reference sequence). The CDR3 nucleotides are TGTGCCAGCAGCTTTACAGGGGGCTCCTACGAGCAGTACTTC. It yields the protein CASSFTGGSYEQYF.

This clone was picked up a small number of times. The rearrangement uses TRBV4-2 and TRBJ1-1; 8 nucleotides align to TRBD1. V gave up 2 bases and J gave up 7 bases; unmatched junction bases: 6. The CDR3 extends over 14 amino acids. CDR1 and CDR2 (germline): LGHNA, YNFKEQ. The CDR3 region has the DNA TGTGCCAGCAGCCAACCGGGACAGGCCAATGAAGCTTTCTTT. Translating gives CASSQPGQANEAFF.

V is TRBV5-6 and J is TRBJ1-5, with TRBD1 matching 8 bases. Germline CDR1 reads SGHDT; CDR2 reads YYEEEE. With V trimmed by 1 base and J by 7 bases, 10 bases remained unmatched. This CDR3 is built from 16 residues. CDR3 sequence (DNA): TGTGCCAGCAGCTTGAACTCCGACAGGGGAAGGCAGCCCCAGCATTTT. Translation: CASSLNSDRGRQPQHF. Complete variable domain (other parts from reference TRBV5-6 and TRBJ1-5): DAGVTQSPTHLIKTRGQQVTLRCSPKSGHDTVSWYQQALGQGPQFIFQYYEEEERQRGNFPDRFSGHQFPNYSSELNVNALLLGDSALYLCASSLNSDRGRQPQHFGDGTRLSIL.

J is TRBJ2-4 and V is TRBV2; unclear D gene. The germline V gene encodes CDR1 SNHLY and CDR2 FYNNEI. The CDR3 spans 17 residues. V lost 2 bases and J 0 bases, leaving 14 bases between the germline ends. Here the CDR3 reads CASSENSPYLAKNIQYF. The CDR3 nucleotides are TGTGCCAGCAGTGAAAATAGCCCGTATTTAGCCAAAAACATTCAGTACTTC.

This clone has only one observation. This rearrangement joins TRBV7-9 to TRBJ2-7; D not resolved. Germline V gene data show CDR1 as SEHNR and CDR2 as FQNEAQ (reference sequence). Between the trimmed V and J ends, which lost 3 bases and 3 bases, there was a span of 6 bases. The CDR3 runs to 12 residues. CDR3: CASSFDGYEQYF. In DNA form, the CDR3 reads TGTGCCAGCAGCTTTGATGGCTACGAGCAGTACTTC. Full variable domain (rest looked up from reference TRBV7-9 and TRBJ2-7): DTGVSQNPRHKITKRGQNVTFRCDPISEHNRLYWYRQTLGQGPEFLTYFQNEAQLEKSRLLSDRFSAERPKGSFSTLEIQRTEQGDSAMYLCASSFDGYEQYFGPGTRLTVT.